This T cell receptor (beta chain) is drawn from a study of response to subunit inactivated influenza vaccine. In germline, CDR1 is DFQATT, CDR2 SNEGSKA (reference sequence). This CDR3 has 11 residues. The ends were cut back, 2 bases at V and 5 bases at J, with 7 bases in the middle. In the case of this clonotype: Its cognate antigen is unknown.

Notes on the study in general: The authors suggested that every seasonal influenza vaccination recruits few new T cells.

MiXCR was run by TCRdb on the RT-PCR reads, yielding one entry per CDR3 protein. Among some 500,000 distinct CDR3 sequences listed, 13% were seen once. This chain connects TRBV20-1 to TRBJ2-7, with D perhaps matching TRBD1 or TRBD2 (5 bases each). The receptor comes from a man aged 45-60 years who received an inactivated influenza vaccine. This specimen consisted of PBMCs from blood, obtained roughly 46 days after vaccination. The CDR3 here is CSARRGHEQYF. In DNA form, the CDR3 reads TGCAGTGCTAGACGGGGACACGAGCAGTACTTC.